A single sample is the source of the 5 T cell receptor beta chains below, sequenced in a study of Ad26.COV2.S vaccination and SARS-CoV-2 variants. Sample treatment: around 19 received Ad26.COV2.S at low or high dose, single or two shots; about 5 received placebo; per-sample allocation not given. It was on day 63 after the first vaccine or placebo injection that samples were taken. The repertoire was sequenced with immunoSEQ multiplex PCR; TCRdb's copy has only in-frame clones and lacks some. The sample comprises hundreds of thousands of clones, 89% of which are singletons, and about 2.4% rests with the top ten. The sequencing used peripheral blood, collected in a trial of Ad26.COV2.S vaccine versus placebo. These receptors were taken from a person aged 18-65 years who received the Ad26.COV2.S COVID-19 vaccine or a placebo.

The CDR3 here is CASSPGGDEGTEAFF. In nucleotides, the CDR3 is TGTGCCAGCTCACCGGGCGGGGATGAGGGCACTGAAGCTTTCTTT. This rearrangement joins TRBV18 to TRBJ1-1; unclear D gene. Germline CDR1 reads KGHSH; CDR2 reads LQKENI. Trimming left V 3 bases short and J 4 bases short, with 15 bases between. The CDR3 spans 15 residues.

The chain is built from TRBV23-1 and TRBJ2-3; no reliable D call. TRBV23-1 is assigned to the ORF class and has an uncertain function. The CDR3 extends over 17 amino acids. The V and J ends lost 3 bases and 2 bases respectively, with 18 bases between them. CDR3 residues: CASSQPHLMIITDTQYF. In DNA form, the CDR3 reads TGCGCCAGCAGTCAGCCTCACCTCATGATTATCACAGATACGCAGTATTTT.

About this clone itself: Other DNA sequences in the sample encode the same CDR3. The CDR3 region is CASSLGGVYGYTF. The CDR3 DNA reads TGTGCCAGCAGTTTAGGGGGAGTCTATGGCTACACCTTC. The chain couples TRBV12-3 or TRBV12-4 to TRBJ1-2; the D is unclear. With 1 base removed from V and 4 bases from J, the gap between germline ends came to 7 bases. The CDR3 extends over 13 amino acids.

V gene TRBV6-1 combines with J gene TRBJ2-7, with TRBD2 as a possible D gene (6 bases). V was clipped by 1 base and J by 4 bases, with 26 bases between them. CDR3 size: 19 residues. Germline-derived CDR1 and CDR2 are MNHNS and SASEGT. CDR3 sequence (DNA): TGTGCCAGCAGTGAAGACTGGGCGGGGTGGAGTTACCAAAATTACGAGCAGTACGTC. Amino acid sequence: CASSEDWAGWSYQNYEQYV.

This chain joins TRBV7-3 and TRBJ2-1, with a tentative D call TRBD2 (6 bases). This CDR3 contains 14 residues. CDR1 is SGHTA, CDR2 FQGTGA, per germline. With 3 bases removed from V and 9 bases from J, the gap between germline ends came to 15 bases. The CDR3 DNA follows: TGTGCCAGCAGCTTGATAGGGACTGATTCTGAGCAGTTCTTC. The encoded protein is CASSLIGTDSEQFF.